The sequence of this T cell receptor beta chain was determined in a study of tissue T cells after allogeneic stem cell transplantation. Libraries were prepared by immunoSEQ multiplex PCR; TCRdb keeps only in-frame clonotypes and omits some of them. The sample yields nearly 50,000 clones, over 65% seen once. The CDR3 runs to 15 residues. Germline V lookup: CDR1 SGHND, CDR2 FRSKSL. The V gene end was trimmed by 3 bases and the J gene end by 1 base; junction bases not matched to a gene: 2. On this clone itself: Each gene name is a mouse one. The DNA ends 1 residue before the CDR3 does, and the rest of the CDR3 is filled in from the germline J gene.

This rearrangement joins TRBV15 to TRBJ2-3, with TRBD1 matching 9 bases. The sample consisted of sorted cells pooled from one or two spleens. The source is a pool of C57BL/6 mice in good health. CDR3 DNA (partial): TGTGCCAGCAGTTTTACAGGGGGCGGTGCAGAAACGCTGTAT. Translated: CASSFTGGGAETLY. From start to end, the CDR3 is CASSFTGGGAETLYF.